Sequencing of this T cell receptor (beta chain) was carried out in a study of T cell repertoires in cytomegalovirus infection. The CDR3 sequence is 14 residues long. CDR1 SGHDT and CDR2 YYEEEE come from the germline V gene. Trimming stripped 4 bases from V and 7 bases from J, with 17 bases between. In this sample, this clonotype turned up a few times. Its antigen is unidentified. TCRdb reprocessed the reads via MiXCR and lists one record per CDR3 protein. The data hold about 70,000 distinct CDR3 sequences, with 20% to 25% observed a single time. Whole-study results and caveats: Dominant in the ex vivo response were TCR beta clonotypes restricted by HLA-C and specific for CMV.

The sequences come from CD8+ T cells from cultured PBMCs, collected from culture after CMV antigen stimulation. The J gene is TRBJ1-1, the V gene TRBV5-6, with no clear D. The clonotype comes from a human donor in good health (CMV status not recorded). Some clones in this sample may be carry-over from other donors' samples. The CDR3 here is CASSIEIGRDEAFF. CDR3 bases: TGTGCCAGCAGCATAGAAATCGGTAGGGATGAAGCTTTCTTT. The full variable domain, its missing parts supplied by reference TRBV5-6 and TRBJ1-1, is DAGVTQSPTHLIKTRGQQVTLRCSPKSGHDTVSWYQQALGQGPQFIFQYYEEEERQRGNFPDRFSGHQFPNYSSELNVNALLLGDSALYLCASSIEIGRDEAFFGQGTRLTVV.